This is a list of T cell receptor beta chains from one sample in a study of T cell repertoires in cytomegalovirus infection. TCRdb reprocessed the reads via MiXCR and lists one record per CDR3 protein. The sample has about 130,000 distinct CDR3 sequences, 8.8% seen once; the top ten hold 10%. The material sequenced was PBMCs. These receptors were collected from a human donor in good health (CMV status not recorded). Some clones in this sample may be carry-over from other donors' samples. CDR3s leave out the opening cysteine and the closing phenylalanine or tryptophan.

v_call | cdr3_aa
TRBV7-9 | ASSPPTGGITEAF
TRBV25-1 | ASSEWGVEETQY
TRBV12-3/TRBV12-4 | ASSLSQNNEQF
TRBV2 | ASSEALPEF
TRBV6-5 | ASSSGSSGANVLT
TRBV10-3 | AISPGTGEETQY
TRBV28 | ASSPPPRVRSGQPQH
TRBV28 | ASSFGGEGNQPQH
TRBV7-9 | ASSAGTGGYYMNTEAF
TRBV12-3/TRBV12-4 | ASSSAYERTVTDTQY
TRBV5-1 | ASSLFSGQETQY
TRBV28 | ASSLISLTTEAF
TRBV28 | ASSLTFGQGDYEQY
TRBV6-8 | ASSSGTGNEKLF
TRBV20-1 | SARVPGTEAF
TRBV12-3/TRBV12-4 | ASTKGRSNQPQH
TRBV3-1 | ASSQEDRPVSGYT
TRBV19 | ASSPLVGIETQY
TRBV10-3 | AISEFRSEAKNIQY
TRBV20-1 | SVKQGSGSNQPQH
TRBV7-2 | ASSPDPGQYSGNTIY
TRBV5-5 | ASSLTGEVGNQPQH
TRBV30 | AWSSRNTEAF